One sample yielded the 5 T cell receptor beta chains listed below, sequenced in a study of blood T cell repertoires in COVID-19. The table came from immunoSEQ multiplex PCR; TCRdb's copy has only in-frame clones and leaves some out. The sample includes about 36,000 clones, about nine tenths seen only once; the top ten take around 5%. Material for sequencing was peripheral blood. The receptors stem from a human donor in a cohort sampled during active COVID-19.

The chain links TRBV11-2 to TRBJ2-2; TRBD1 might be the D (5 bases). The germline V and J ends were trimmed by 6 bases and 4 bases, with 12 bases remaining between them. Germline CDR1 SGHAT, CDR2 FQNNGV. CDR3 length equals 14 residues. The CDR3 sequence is CASSIGVATGELFF. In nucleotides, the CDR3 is TGTGCCAGCAGTATAGGGGTCGCCACCGGGGAGCTGTTTTTT.

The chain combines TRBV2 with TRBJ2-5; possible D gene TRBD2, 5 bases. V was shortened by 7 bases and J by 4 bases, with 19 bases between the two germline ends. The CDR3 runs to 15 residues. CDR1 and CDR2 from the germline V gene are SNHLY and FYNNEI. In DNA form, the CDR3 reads TGTGCCAGCACGGCGGGCCCCTCCCGGGTAGAGACCCAGTACTTC. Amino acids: CASTAGPSRVETQYF.

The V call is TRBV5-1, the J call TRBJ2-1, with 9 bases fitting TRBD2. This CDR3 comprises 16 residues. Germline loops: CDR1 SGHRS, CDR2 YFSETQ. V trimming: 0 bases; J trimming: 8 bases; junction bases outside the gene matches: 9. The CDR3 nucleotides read TGCGCCAGCAGCTTGGAAATTAGCGGGGGCCGGGATGAGCAGTTCTTC. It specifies CASSLEISGGRDEQFF.

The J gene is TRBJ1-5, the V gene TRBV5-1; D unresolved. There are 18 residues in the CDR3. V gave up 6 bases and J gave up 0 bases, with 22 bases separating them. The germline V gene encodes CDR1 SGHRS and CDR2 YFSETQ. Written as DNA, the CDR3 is TGCGCCAGCAAGCGAGTTGTGGATGCAAGTACTAGCAATCAGCCCCAGCATTTT. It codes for CASKRVVDASTSNQPQHF.

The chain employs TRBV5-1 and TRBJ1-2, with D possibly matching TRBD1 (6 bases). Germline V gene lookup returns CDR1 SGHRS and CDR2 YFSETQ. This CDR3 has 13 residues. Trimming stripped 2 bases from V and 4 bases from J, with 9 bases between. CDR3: CASSLGGAYGYTF. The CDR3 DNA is TGCGCCAGCAGCTTAGGGGGAGCCTATGGCTACACCTTC. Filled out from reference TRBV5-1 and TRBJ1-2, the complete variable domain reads KAGVTQTPRYLIKTRGQQVTLSCSPISGHRSVSWYQQTPGQGLQFLFEYFSETQRNKGNFPGRFSGRQFSNSRSEMNVSTLELGDSALYLCASSLGGAYGYTFGSGTRLTVV.